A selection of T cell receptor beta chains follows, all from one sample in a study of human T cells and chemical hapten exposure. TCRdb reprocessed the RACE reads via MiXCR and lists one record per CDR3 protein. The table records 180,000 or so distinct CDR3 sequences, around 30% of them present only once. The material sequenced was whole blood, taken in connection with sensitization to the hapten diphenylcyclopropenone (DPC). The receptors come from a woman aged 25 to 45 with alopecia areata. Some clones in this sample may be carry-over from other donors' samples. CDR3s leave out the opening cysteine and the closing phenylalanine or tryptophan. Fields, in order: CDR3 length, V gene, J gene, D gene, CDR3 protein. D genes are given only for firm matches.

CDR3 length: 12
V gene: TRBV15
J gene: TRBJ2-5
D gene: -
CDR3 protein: ATNEAYRLETQY

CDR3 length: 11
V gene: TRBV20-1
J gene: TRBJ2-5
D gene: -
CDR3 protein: SARELVQETQY

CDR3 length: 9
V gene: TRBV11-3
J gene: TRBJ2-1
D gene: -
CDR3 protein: ASRRIDEQF

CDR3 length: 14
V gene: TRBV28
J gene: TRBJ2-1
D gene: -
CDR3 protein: ASRAHGGGGDNEQF

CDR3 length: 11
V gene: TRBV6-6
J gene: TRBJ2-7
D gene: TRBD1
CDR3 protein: ASNPTGKNEQY

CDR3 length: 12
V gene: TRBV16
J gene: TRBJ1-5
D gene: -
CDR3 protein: ASSQSVGVQPQH

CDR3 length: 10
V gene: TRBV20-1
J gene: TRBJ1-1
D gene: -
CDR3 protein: SAPRRRDPAF

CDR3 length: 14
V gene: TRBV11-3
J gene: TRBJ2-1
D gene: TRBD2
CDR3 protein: ASSLDRSGGKGEQF

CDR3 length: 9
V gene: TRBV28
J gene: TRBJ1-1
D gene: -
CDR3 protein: ASSLRTEAF

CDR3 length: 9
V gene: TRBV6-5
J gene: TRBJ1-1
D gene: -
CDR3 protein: ASGRGTEAF

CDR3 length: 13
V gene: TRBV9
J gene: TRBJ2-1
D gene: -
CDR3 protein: ASSRSGTYYNEQF

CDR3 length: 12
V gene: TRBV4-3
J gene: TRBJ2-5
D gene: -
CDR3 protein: ASSQEGGQETQY

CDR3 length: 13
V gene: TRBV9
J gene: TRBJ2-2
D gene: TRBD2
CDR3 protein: ASGEGLATTGELF

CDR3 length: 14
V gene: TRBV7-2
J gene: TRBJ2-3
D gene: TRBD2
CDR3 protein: ASSTRAQTSPDTQY

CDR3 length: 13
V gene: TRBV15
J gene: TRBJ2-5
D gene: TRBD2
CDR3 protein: ATRVGRGDQETQY

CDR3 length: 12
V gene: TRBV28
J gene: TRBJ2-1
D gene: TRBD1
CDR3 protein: ASSTPGQGDEQF

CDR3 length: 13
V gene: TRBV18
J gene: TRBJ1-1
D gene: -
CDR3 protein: ASSPLTGSNTEAF

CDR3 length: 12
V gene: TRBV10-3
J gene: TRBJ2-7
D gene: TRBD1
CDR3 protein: AIKMDRESYEQY

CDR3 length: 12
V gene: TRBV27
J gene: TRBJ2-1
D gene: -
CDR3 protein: ASRLGFSYNEQF

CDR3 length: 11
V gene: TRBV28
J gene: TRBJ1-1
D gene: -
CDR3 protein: ASTWGGMGEAF

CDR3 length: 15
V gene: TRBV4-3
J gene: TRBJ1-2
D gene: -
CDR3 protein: ASSQDRRQGNYYGYT

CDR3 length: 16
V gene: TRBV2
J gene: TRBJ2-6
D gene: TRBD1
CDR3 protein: ASSERRQGYSGANVLT

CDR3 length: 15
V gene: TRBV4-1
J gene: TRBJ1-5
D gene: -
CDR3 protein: ASSHDSLGSYDQPQH

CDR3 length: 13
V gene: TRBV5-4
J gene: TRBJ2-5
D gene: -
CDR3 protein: ASSPGTPLAETQY

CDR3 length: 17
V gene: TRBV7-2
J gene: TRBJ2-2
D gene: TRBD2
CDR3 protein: ASSLVTSGGAGTTGELF

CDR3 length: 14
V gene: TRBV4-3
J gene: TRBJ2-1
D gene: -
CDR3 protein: ASSHPRGAAYNEQF

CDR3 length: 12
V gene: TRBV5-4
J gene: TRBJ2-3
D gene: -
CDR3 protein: ASSSQTSTDTQY

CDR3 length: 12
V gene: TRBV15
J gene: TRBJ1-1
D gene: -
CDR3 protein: ATSRSPGDTEAF

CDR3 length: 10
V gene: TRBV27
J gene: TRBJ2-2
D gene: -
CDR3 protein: ASSFSFGELF

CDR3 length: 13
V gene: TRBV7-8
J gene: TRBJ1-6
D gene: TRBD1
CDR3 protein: ASSSTGAVGSPLH

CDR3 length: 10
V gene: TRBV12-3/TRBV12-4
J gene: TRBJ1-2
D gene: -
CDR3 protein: ASSRGDYGYT

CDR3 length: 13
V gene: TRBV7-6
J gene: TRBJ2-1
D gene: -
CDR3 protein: ASSPVSGTYNEQF

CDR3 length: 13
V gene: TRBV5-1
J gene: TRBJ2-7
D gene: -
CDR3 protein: ASSSGALPSYEQY

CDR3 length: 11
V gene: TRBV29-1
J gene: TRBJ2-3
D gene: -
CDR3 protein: SADRALGDTQY

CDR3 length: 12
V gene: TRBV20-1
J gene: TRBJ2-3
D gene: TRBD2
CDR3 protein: SASGTILTDTQY

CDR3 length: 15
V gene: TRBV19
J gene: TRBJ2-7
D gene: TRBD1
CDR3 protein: ASSIASYGTGLYEQY

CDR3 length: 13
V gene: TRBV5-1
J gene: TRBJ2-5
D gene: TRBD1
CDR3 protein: ASSFADRGEETQY

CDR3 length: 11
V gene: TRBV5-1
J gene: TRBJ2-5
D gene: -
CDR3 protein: ASRIAVQETQY

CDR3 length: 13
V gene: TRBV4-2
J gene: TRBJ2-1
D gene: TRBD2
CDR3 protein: ASSQVAGAYNEQF

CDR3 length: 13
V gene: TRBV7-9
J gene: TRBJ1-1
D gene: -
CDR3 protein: ASRRPGHLNTEAF

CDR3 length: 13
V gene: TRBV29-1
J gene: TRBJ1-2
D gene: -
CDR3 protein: SVVLPAAPREGYT

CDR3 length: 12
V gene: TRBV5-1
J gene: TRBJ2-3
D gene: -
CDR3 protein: ASNRVPPSDTQY

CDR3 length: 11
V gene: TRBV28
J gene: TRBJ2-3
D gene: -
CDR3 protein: ASISASTDTQY

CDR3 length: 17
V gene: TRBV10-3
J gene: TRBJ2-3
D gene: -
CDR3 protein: AISGPTRVSDGGTDTQY

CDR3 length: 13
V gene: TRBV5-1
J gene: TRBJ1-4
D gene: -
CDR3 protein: ASSRTVSTNEKLF

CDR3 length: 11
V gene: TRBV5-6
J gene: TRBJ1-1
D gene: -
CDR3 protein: ASSLVMAVEAF

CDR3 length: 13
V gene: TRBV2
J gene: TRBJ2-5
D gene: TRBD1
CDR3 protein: ASKPGQGAWETQY

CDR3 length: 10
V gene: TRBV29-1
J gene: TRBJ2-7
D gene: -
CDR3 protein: SAAGSSYEQY

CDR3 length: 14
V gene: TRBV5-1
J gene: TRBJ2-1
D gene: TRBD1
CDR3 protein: ASSSSGTVNNNEQF

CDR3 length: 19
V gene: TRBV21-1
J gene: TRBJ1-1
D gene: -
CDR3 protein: ASSKEGETGSYFPMNTEAF

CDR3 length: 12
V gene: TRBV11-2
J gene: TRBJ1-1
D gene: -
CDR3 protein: ASSLGWGSTEAF

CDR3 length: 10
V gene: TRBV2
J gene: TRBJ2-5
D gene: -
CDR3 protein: ASRPDEETQY

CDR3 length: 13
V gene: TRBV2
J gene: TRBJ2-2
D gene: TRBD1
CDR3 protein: ASSGTVPNTGELF

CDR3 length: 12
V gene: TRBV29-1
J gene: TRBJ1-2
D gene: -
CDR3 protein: SVEEPTVRHGYT